This T cell receptor beta chain comes out of a study of cytomegalovirus exposure and HLA in healthy donors. Findings and limits, study-wide: For most TCR sequences rarity was the rule, although some public TCRs occurred in many donors. TCR beta chains numbering more than 150 were designated cytomegalovirus-associated.

PCR was performed using 60 Vbeta and 13 Jbeta primers. The repertoire was sequenced with immunoSEQ multiplex PCR; TCRdb's copy has only in-frame clones and lacks some. The table has approximately 150,000 clones, about 64% seen once. This CDR3 contains 13 residues. The germline V gene encodes CDR1 PRHDT and CDR2 FYEKMQ (reference sequence). V dropped 0 bases and J dropped 2 bases, with 5 bases sitting between them. This clone has a handful of counts. Its antigen is not known. The chain joins TRBV13 to TRBJ2-7; D is undetermined. Sequenced material: PBMCs. The TCR sequence derives from a woman aged 25 to 39 in good health and CMV-seropositive. DNA of the CDR3: TGTGCCAGCAGCTTAGGGGCCGCCTACGAGCAGTACTTC. Translation: CASSLGAAYEQYF. Using reference TRBV13 and TRBJ2-7 for the parts outside the CDR3, the full variable domain is AAGVIQSPRHLIKEKRETATLKCYPIPRHDTVYWYQQGPGQDPQFLISFYEKMQSDKGSIPDRFSAQQFSDYHSELNMSSLELGDSALYFCASSLGAAYEQYFGPGTRLTVT.